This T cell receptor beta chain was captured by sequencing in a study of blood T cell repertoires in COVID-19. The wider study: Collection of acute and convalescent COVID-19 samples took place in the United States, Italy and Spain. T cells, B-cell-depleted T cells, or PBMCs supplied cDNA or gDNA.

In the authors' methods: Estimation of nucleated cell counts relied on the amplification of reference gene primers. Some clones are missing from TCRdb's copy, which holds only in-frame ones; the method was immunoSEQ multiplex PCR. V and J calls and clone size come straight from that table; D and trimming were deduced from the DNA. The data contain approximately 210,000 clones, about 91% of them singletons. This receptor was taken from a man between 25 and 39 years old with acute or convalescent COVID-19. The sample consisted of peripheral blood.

The CDR3 reads CASSRLAGMGDTQYF. Written as DNA, the CDR3 is TGTGCCAGCTCTAGACTAGCGGGAATGGGAGATACGCAGTATTTT. V is TRBV18 and J is TRBJ2-3, with 11 bases fitting TRBD2. The CDR3 length is 15 residues. V was pared by 6 bases and J by 5 bases, with 7 bases of the junction left unmatched. Germline V gene lookup returns CDR1 KGHSH and CDR2 LQKENI.